These T cell receptor beta chains were read from a single sample in a study of identical twins. TCRdb ran MiXCR on the 5' RACE reads and lists one entry per CDR3 protein. The sample holds over 550,000 distinct CDR3 sequences; around 7.4% are singletons and the top ten take 1.6%. The same data also contributed to another study, on yellow fever vaccine responses in identical twins.

Sequencing was performed on PBMCs. These receptors were collected from a woman between 18 and 29 years old in good health. CDR3s leave out the opening cysteine and the closing phenylalanine or tryptophan. The D gene is left open where the match is weak.

v_gene: TRBV6-2/TRBV6-3; d_gene: .; j_gene: TRBJ2-2; CDR3aa: ASSYWGGLTGELF
v_gene: TRBV15; d_gene: TRBD1; j_gene: TRBJ2-7; CDR3aa: ATSRDRVFYEQY
v_gene: TRBV10-3; d_gene: TRBD1; j_gene: TRBJ2-3; CDR3aa: AISGRTGTDTQY
v_gene: TRBV7-9; d_gene: TRBD1; j_gene: TRBJ1-2; CDR3aa: ASSYGQVRGYT
v_gene: TRBV12-3/TRBV12-4; d_gene: .; j_gene: TRBJ2-5; CDR3aa: ASKQREIVETQY
v_gene: TRBV20-1; d_gene: .; j_gene: TRBJ2-3; CDR3aa: SARGPPTDTQY
v_gene: TRBV7-2; d_gene: TRBD2; j_gene: TRBJ2-7; CDR3aa: ASSTGREGLSYEQY
v_gene: TRBV20-1; d_gene: .; j_gene: TRBJ1-2; CDR3aa: SARPPGQTNYGYT
v_gene: TRBV29-1; d_gene: .; j_gene: TRBJ2-2; CDR3aa: SVEGDLNTGELF
v_gene: TRBV12-3/TRBV12-4; d_gene: TRBD2; j_gene: TRBJ2-3; CDR3aa: ASSLGTSGRGFTDTQY
v_gene: TRBV20-1; d_gene: .; j_gene: TRBJ1-1; CDR3aa: SAYPHAEAF
v_gene: TRBV19; d_gene: TRBD1; j_gene: TRBJ2-3; CDR3aa: ASSPTGETDTQY
v_gene: TRBV12-3/TRBV12-4; d_gene: TRBD2; j_gene: TRBJ2-5; CDR3aa: ASSRSVLAGGRAETQY
v_gene: TRBV28; d_gene: TRBD2; j_gene: TRBJ2-5; CDR3aa: ASSLWTSGSQETQY
v_gene: TRBV2; d_gene: .; j_gene: TRBJ2-2; CDR3aa: ASSRPGRELF
v_gene: TRBV6-2/TRBV6-3; d_gene: TRBD1; j_gene: TRBJ2-3; CDR3aa: ASSPKDRATDTQY
v_gene: TRBV12-3/TRBV12-4; d_gene: TRBD1; j_gene: TRBJ1-2; CDR3aa: ASSLGLTGYGYT
v_gene: TRBV6-1; d_gene: .; j_gene: TRBJ1-4; CDR3aa: ASRGEKLF
v_gene: TRBV7-8; d_gene: .; j_gene: TRBJ1-5; CDR3aa: ASSRWTADQPQH
v_gene: TRBV12-3/TRBV12-4; d_gene: TRBD2; j_gene: TRBJ2-7; CDR3aa: ASSLGLATITSYEQY
v_gene: TRBV5-8; d_gene: .; j_gene: TRBJ1-1; CDR3aa: ASSSATLRTVNTEAF
v_gene: TRBV5-1; d_gene: .; j_gene: TRBJ2-7; CDR3aa: ASSLSEGGYYEQY
v_gene: TRBV20-1; d_gene: .; j_gene: TRBJ1-2; CDR3aa: SAWGNYGYT
v_gene: TRBV6-4; d_gene: TRBD1; j_gene: TRBJ1-5; CDR3aa: ASSDSGQGPHSNQPQH
v_gene: TRBV21-1; d_gene: .; j_gene: TRBJ2-1; CDR3aa: ASSIARDPHNEQF
v_gene: TRBV5-1; d_gene: .; j_gene: TRBJ2-4; CDR3aa: ASSLAGGAGVGRNIQY
v_gene: TRBV4-1; d_gene: .; j_gene: TRBJ2-2; CDR3aa: ASSQRVPNTGELF
v_gene: TRBV14; d_gene: TRBD2; j_gene: TRBJ2-1; CDR3aa: ASSQDRTSATYNEQF
v_gene: TRBV29-1; d_gene: TRBD2; j_gene: TRBJ2-3; CDR3aa: SVEKLAGGYTSTDTQY
v_gene: TRBV20-1; d_gene: .; j_gene: TRBJ2-1; CDR3aa: SATEYYNEQF
v_gene: TRBV4-1; d_gene: .; j_gene: TRBJ2-5; CDR3aa: ASIQRTGLEGETQY
v_gene: TRBV14; d_gene: .; j_gene: TRBJ1-1; CDR3aa: ASSQGLGVDTEAF
v_gene: TRBV5-1; d_gene: TRBD1; j_gene: TRBJ2-1; CDR3aa: ASSTETGSNEQF
v_gene: TRBV28; d_gene: .; j_gene: TRBJ1-5; CDR3aa: ASSTLHQPQH
v_gene: TRBV11-2; d_gene: .; j_gene: TRBJ1-4; CDR3aa: ASSLVAVRNEKLF
v_gene: TRBV6-5; d_gene: TRBD2; j_gene: TRBJ2-4; CDR3aa: ASSSGLEETLAKNIQY
v_gene: TRBV5-1; d_gene: .; j_gene: TRBJ2-3; CDR3aa: ASSSSTDTQY
v_gene: TRBV7-9; d_gene: TRBD1; j_gene: TRBJ2-5; CDR3aa: ASRSGGWETQY
v_gene: TRBV12-3/TRBV12-4; d_gene: .; j_gene: TRBJ2-1; CDR3aa: ASSPPGQPNEQF
v_gene: TRBV3-1; d_gene: .; j_gene: TRBJ2-2; CDR3aa: ASSQVTVSRQHTGELF
v_gene: TRBV2; d_gene: TRBD2; j_gene: TRBJ2-1; CDR3aa: ASSPRLAGNEQF
v_gene: TRBV6-5; d_gene: .; j_gene: TRBJ2-3; CDR3aa: ASSKGGDTQY
v_gene: TRBV27; d_gene: .; j_gene: TRBJ1-1; CDR3aa: ASSSDTGNTEAF
v_gene: TRBV5-5; d_gene: .; j_gene: TRBJ1-2; CDR3aa: ASSLFSSTDGYT
v_gene: TRBV7-9; d_gene: .; j_gene: TRBJ2-7; CDR3aa: ASSDTLTEYEQY
v_gene: TRBV20-1; d_gene: TRBD1; j_gene: TRBJ2-2; CDR3aa: SARAWTGGTGELF
v_gene: TRBV6-5; d_gene: .; j_gene: TRBJ2-1; CDR3aa: ASSYSSSFTGNEQF
v_gene: TRBV29-1; d_gene: .; j_gene: TRBJ2-3; CDR3aa: SEGSGSTDTQY
v_gene: TRBV6-5; d_gene: .; j_gene: TRBJ1-4; CDR3aa: ASSYRGATNEKLF
v_gene: TRBV5-1; d_gene: .; j_gene: TRBJ2-5; CDR3aa: ASSLAGAFQETQY
v_gene: TRBV2; d_gene: .; j_gene: TRBJ1-4; CDR3aa: ASIRWETTTNEKLF
v_gene: TRBV5-1; d_gene: .; j_gene: TRBJ2-6; CDR3aa: ASSPGTPVSGANVLT
v_gene: TRBV12-3/TRBV12-4; d_gene: TRBD1; j_gene: TRBJ2-3; CDR3aa: ASSSRQGSADTQY
v_gene: TRBV28; d_gene: TRBD2; j_gene: TRBJ2-4; CDR3aa: ASSTTRTSGRNIQY
v_gene: TRBV12-3/TRBV12-4; d_gene: TRBD2; j_gene: TRBJ2-1; CDR3aa: ASSLVGGAGYNEQF